This TCR beta chain comes out of a study of T cell clonotyping in hematopoietic cell transplantation. CDR3 length equals 15 residues. V was clipped by 3 bases and J by 10 bases; unmatched bases: 4. CDR1 MGHRA and CDR2 YSYEKL come from the germline V gene. The data were produced by immunoSEQ multiplex PCR, yet TCRdb's version contains in-frame clones alone and is incomplete. The sample contains roughly 11,000 clones, about 91% of which appear only once. This rearrangement joins TRBV4-1 to TRBJ2-1; the match to TRBD2 covers 15 bases. This TCR came from a female patient aged 60 to 70 who had an allogeneic stem cell transplant from an unrelated donor, so the T cells may come from the graft donor. Some clones in this sample may be carry-over from other donors' samples. Sequencing was performed on PBMCs, taken 100 days after allogeneic stem cell transplant. The CDR3 DNA sequence: TGCGCCAGCAGCCAGGTGGGACTAGCGGGAGGAGAGCAGTTCTTC. It yields the protein CASSQVGLAGGEQFF.